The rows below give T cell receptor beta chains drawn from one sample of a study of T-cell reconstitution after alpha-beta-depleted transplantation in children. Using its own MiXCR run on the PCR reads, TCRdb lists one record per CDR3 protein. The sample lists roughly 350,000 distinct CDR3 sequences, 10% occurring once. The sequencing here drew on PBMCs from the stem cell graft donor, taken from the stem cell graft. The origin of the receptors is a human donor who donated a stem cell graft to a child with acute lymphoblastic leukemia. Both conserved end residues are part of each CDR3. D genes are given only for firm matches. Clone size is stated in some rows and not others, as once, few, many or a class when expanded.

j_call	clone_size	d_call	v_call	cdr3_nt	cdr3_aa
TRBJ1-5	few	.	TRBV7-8	TGTGCCAGCAGCTCACGGGACCGCCCGTTTGGTCAGCCCCAGCATTTT	CASSSRDRPFGQPQHF
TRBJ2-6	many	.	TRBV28	TGTGCCAGCAGCCCCGGTAGCTCTGGGGCCAACGTCCTGACTTTC	CASSPGSSGANVLTF
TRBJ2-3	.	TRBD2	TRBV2	TGTGCCAGCAGGGAGACTAGCGGGAGTAGGCCAGATACGCAGTATTTT	CASRETSGSRPDTQYF
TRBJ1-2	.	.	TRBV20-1	TGCAGTGCTAGAGATCGCGGGGTTGGCTACACCTTC	CSARDRGVGYTF
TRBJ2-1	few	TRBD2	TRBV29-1	TGCAGCGTTGAGGGGCTAGCGGGACCCCATGAGCAGTTCTTC	CSVEGLAGPHEQFF
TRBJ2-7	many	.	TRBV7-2	TGTGCCAGCAGCTCCGATACCTACGAGCAGTACTTC	CASSSDTYEQYF
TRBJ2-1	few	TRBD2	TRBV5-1	TGCGCCAGCAGTTCTCGTAGCGGGAGCTCCTACAATGAGCAGTTCTTC	CASSSRSGSSYNEQFF
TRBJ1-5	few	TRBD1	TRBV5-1	TGCGCCAGCAGCATGGGACAGGGAGACAATCAGCCCCAGCATTTT	CASSMGQGDNQPQHF
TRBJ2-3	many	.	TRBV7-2	TGTGCCAGCAGCTCCGAGCCCACAGATACGCAGTATTTT	CASSSEPTDTQYF
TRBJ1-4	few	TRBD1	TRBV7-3	TGTGCCACCCGGAGGGGGCGTAATGAAAAACTGTTTTTT	CATRRGRNEKLFF
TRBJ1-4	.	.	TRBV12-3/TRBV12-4	TGTGCCAGCAGTCAGACAGCGTTTAATGAAAAACTGTTTTTT	CASSQTAFNEKLFF
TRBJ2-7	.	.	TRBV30	TGTGCCTGGAAAAATATACGACGCGGCTCCTACGAGCAGTACTTC	CAWKNIRRGSYEQYF
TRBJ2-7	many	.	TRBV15	TGTGCCAATCTGCGAACTCAACCCTACGAGCAGTACTTC	CANLRTQPYEQYF
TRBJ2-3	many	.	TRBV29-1	TGCAGCATTGAAGGGACAGATACGCAGTATTTT	CSIEGTDTQYF
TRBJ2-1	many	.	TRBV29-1	TGCAGCGTTGAAGATCACGGGCAGTCCTACAATGAGCAGTTCTTC	CSVEDHGQSYNEQFF
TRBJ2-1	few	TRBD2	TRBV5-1	TGCGCCAGCAGCTTGGGTGCAAGCGGGAGGGGCAATGAGCAGTTCTTC	CASSLGASGRGNEQFF
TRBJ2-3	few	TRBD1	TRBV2	TGTGCCAGCCGGGGGGGACAGGGGCCCAAAGCGCAGTATTTT	CASRGGQGPKAQYF
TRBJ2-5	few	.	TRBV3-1	TGTGCCAGCAGCCAAGATACCCACGGCCAAGAGACCCAGTACTTC	CASSQDTHGQETQYF
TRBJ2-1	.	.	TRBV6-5	TGTGCCAGCAAGAATGGCAATGAGCAGTTCTTC	CASKNGNEQFF
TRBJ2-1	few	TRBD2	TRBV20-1	TGCAGTGCTAGTGGCTCTAGCGGACCTCCAAGGCTCTACAATGAGCAGTTCTTC	CSASGSSGPPRLYNEQFF
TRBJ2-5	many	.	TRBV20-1	TGCAGTGCAAAGGACTGGCTCCCGACCCAGTACTTC	CSAKDWLPTQYF
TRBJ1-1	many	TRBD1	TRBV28	TGTGCCAGCCGACAGGGGGGTATGAACACTGAAGCTTTCTTT	CASRQGGMNTEAFF
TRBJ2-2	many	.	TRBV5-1	TGCGCCAGCAGCGGTGAGGGGCTCGGGGAGCTGTTTTTT	CASSGEGLGELFF
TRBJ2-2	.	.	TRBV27	TGTGCCAGCAGTAAGGGCGGGGAGCTGTTTTTT	CASSKGGELFF
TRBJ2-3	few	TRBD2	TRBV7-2	TGTGCCAGCAGTCTACTAGCGGGATGGGGAGATACGCAGTATTTT	CASSLLAGWGDTQYF
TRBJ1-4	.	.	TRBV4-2	TGTGCCAGCAGCCAAGATCCCCGACAGATACTTGCAACTAATGAAAAACTGTTTTTT	CASSQDPRQILATNEKLFF
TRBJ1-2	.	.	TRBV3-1	TGTGCCAGCAGCCAAGATCTAGTAACGGGGGGTGGCTACACCTTC	CASSQDLVTGGGYTF
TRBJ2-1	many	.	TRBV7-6	TGTGCCAGCAGCGACAACCTAGAATACAATGAGCAGTTCTTC	CASSDNLEYNEQFF
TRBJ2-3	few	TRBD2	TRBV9	TGTGCCAGCAGCGCGGGGCCTGGACTAGCCTTCACAGATACGCAGTATTTT	CASSAGPGLAFTDTQYF
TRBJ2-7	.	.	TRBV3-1	TGTGCCAGCAGCCAAGCCCCAGCAGGGTACGAGCAGTACTTC	CASSQAPAGYEQYF
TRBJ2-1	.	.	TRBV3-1	TGTGCCAGCAGCCAAGTCCAGTCCCCGGTGCGCGGCGGGGATGAGCAGTTCTTC	CASSQVQSPVRGGDEQFF
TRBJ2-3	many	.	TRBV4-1	TGCGCCAGCAGCCAAGATATGGGATCGGGTCCGTATTTT	CASSQDMGSGPYF
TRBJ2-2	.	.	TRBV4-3	TGCGCCAGCAGCCAAGATCTTAACAGGGCCGGGGAGCTGTTTTTT	CASSQDLNRAGELFF
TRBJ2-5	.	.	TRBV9	TGTGCCAGCAGCGTAGAGTACCAAGAGACCCAGTACTTC	CASSVEYQETQYF
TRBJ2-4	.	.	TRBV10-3	TGTGCCACCAACGACATCGCCAAAAACATTCAGTACTTC	CATNDIAKNIQYF
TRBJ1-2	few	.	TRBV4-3	TGCGCCAGCAGCCAAGAATGGGAGGGAGTAGATGGCTACACCTTC	CASSQEWEGVDGYTF
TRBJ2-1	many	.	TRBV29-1	TGCAGCGTTGTCTTGTACGGCCCCAGCAATGAGCAGTTCTTC	CSVVLYGPSNEQFF
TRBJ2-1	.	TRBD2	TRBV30	TGTGCCTGGGGAATAGCGGGAGCCGGCAATGAGCAGTTCTTC	CAWGIAGAGNEQFF
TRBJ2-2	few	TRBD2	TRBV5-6	TGTGCCAGCAGCACTTCTAGCGGCCCTAACACCGGGGAGCTGTTTTTT	CASSTSSGPNTGELFF
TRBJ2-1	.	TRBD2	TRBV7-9	TGTGCCAGCAGCTCTAGCGGGAGGGCCGCTTACAATGAGCAGTTCTTC	CASSSSGRAAYNEQFF
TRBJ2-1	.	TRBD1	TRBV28	TGTGCCAGCAGTTTCAGGGGGCCCTCCTACAATGAGCAGTTCTTC	CASSFRGPSYNEQFF
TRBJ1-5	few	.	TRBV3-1	TGTGCCAGCAGCCAAGGGATCGGTGGGGTGGGGAATCAGCCCCAGCATTTT	CASSQGIGGVGNQPQHF